This T cell receptor beta chain originates from a study of cytotoxic CD8 clonotypes in ibrutinib-treated CLL. General study findings and limits: Public clonotypes were rare and shrank or held steady on treatment. Clonality climbed at ibrutinib response, then dropped toward baseline at progression.

Concerning this clone itself: Its matching antigen is unknown.

CDR3 length: 17 residues. V shed 0 bases and J shed 4 bases, with 16 bases lying between them. The germline V gene has CDR1 WSHSY and CDR2 SAAADI. Clones were sequenced by immunoSEQ multiplex PCR, and TCRdb holds only the in-frame ones, with some missing. The table lists some 120,000 clones, roughly 60% of them singletons, with under 45% in the top ten. The chain joins TRBV10-2 to TRBJ1-5, with D possibly being TRBD1 (5 bases). The receptor comes from a human donor with chronic lymphocytic leukemia. The starting material was PBMCs, obtained after 24 months of ibrutinib treatment. The CDR3 DNA reads TGCGCCAGCAGTGAGTCGACTCCGGTTAAGGGGAATCAGCCCCAGCATTTT. Protein: CASSESTPVKGNQPQHF.